Listed here are 19 T cell receptor beta chains from one sample, sequenced in a study of T cell responses to AZD1222 COVID-19 vaccine. Some clones are missing from TCRdb's copy, which holds only in-frame ones; the method was immunoSEQ multiplex PCR. The sample yields 99,000 or so clones, 70% to 90% seen once. Here the sequenced sample was peripheral blood, taken on day 0 of AZD1222 vaccination. The origin of the receptors is an adult in good health.

This chain uses TRBV29-1 with TRBJ1-2; tentatively, D is TRBD1 (5 bases). Trimming removed 0 bases at V and 5 bases at J, with 13 bases between. The CDR3 is 14 residues long. Germline assignment: CDR1 SQVTM and CDR2 ANQGSEA. The CDR3 region is CSVEDWGEGYGYTF. The CDR3 nucleotides are TGCAGCGTTGAAGACTGGGGGGAAGGGTATGGCTACACCTTC.

This chain uses TRBV10-3 with TRBJ1-5, with D unresolved. The germline V and J ends were trimmed by 6 bases and 5 bases, with 11 bases remaining between them. The CDR3 consists of 13 residues. Germline CDR1 ENHRY, CDR2 SYGVKD. Here the CDR3 DNA reads TGTGCCATCAGCGACGGAACCCATCAGCCCCAGCATTTT. This sequence encodes CAISDGTHQPQHF.

This clone was seen only once. This chain joins TRBV12-3 or TRBV12-4 and TRBJ1-5; 8 bases match TRBD1. With 10 bases clipped from V and 5 bases from J, the junction kept 7 bases outside the gene matches. CDR3 length: 13 residues. The CDR3 nucleotides are TGTGCCACCTCTGACAGGGGATATCAGCCCCAGCATTTT. It translates to CATSDRGYQPQHF.

The chain carries TRBV19 and TRBJ1-1; D uncertain. This CDR3 is 12 amino acids long. The V gene's germline CDR1 is LNHDA and CDR2 SQIVND (reference sequence). V was shortened by 6 bases and J by 4 bases, with 9 bases between the two germline ends. The CDR3 spells CASRDGVTEAFF. CDR3 bases: TGTGCCAGTAGGGACGGCGTCACTGAAGCTTTCTTT.

This chain links TRBV4-3 with TRBJ2-2; a weak D match, TRBD1 (6 bases). CDR1 is LGHNA and CDR2 is YSLEER in the germline V gene. Trimming pared 3 bases from V and 7 bases from J, leaving 15 bases between. The CDR3 totals 15 residues. The CDR3 DNA reads as TGCGCCAGCAGCCACCGGACAGATGGTAGCGGGGAGCTGTTTTTT. Translation: CASSHRTDGSGELFF.

V and J are TRBV5-5 and TRBJ1-4; TRBD1 matches at 10 bases. Germline V gene sequence: CDR1 SGHKS, CDR2 YYEKEE (reference sequence). The V segment lost 4 bases and the J segment 0 bases; nucleotides outside the gene matches: 6. This CDR3 spans 17 amino acids. CDR3 DNA: TGTGCCAGCAGCATGGGGGGGACAGGGGCAACTAATGAAAAACTGTTTTTT. Encoded protein: CASSMGGTGATNEKLFF.

V and J are TRBV9 and TRBJ2-3; 8 bases agree with TRBD2. J lost 2 bases, V lost 0 bases, and 2 bases had no gene match. The CDR3 totals 15 residues. Germline loops: CDR1 SGDLS, CDR2 YYNGEE. The DNA for the CDR3 is TGTGCCAGCAGCGTAGGGCGGGGGGTCACAGATACGCAGTATTTT. This translates into CASSVGRGVTDTQYF.

CDR3 DNA: TGCGCCAGCAGCCACGGCACCACGGGGGACTACACCTTC. Its translation: CASSHGTTGDYTF. The chain recombines TRBV4-1 with TRBJ1-2; D is possibly TRBD1 (5 bases). The CDR3 spans 13 residues. Germline lookup yields CDR1 MGHRA and CDR2 YSYEKL. Trimming took off 3 bases at V and 10 bases at J, with 15 bases between the two ends.

The chain links TRBV2 to TRBJ2-2; 7 positions match TRBD2. Germline V CDR1 and CDR2: SNHLY, FYNNEI. J was trimmed by 5 bases and V by 5 bases; bases with no gene match: 14. The CDR3 sequence is 17 residues long. CDR3 region: CASSNPGAISGTGELFF. The CDR3 region has the DNA TGTGCCAGCAGTAACCCAGGAGCGATTAGCGGGACCGGGGAGCTGTTTTTT.

The CDR3 DNA sequence: TGTGCCAGTAGGTCAGATTTCACAGATACGCAGTATTTT. It is translated as CASRSDFTDTQYF. The V call is TRBV19, the J call TRBJ2-3; D is unclear. The CDR3 sequence is 13 residues long. Deletions cut 6 bases from V and 2 bases from J, with 9 bases between. Germline-derived CDR1 and CDR2 are LNHDA and SQIVND (reference sequence).

This clone has just one count. The chain couples TRBV6-5 to TRBJ1-5; D gene uncertain. There are 16 residues in the CDR3. V was shortened by 2 bases and J by 1 base, with 12 bases between the two germline ends. CDR1 is MNHEY and CDR2 is SVGAGI in the germline V gene. CDR3: CASSYERAVSNQPQHF. DNA for the CDR3: TGTGCCAGCAGTTACGAGCGGGCAGTGAGCAATCAGCCCCAGCATTTT.

This chain uses TRBV13 with TRBJ2-3; 8 bases agree with TRBD2. The V segment lost 4 bases and the J segment 3 bases; nucleotides outside the gene matches: 9. The CDR3 sequence is 16 residues long. CDR1 and CDR2 from the germline V gene are PRHDT and FYEKMQ (reference sequence). CDR3: CASSSSGRRRTDTQYF. CDR3 nucleotide sequence: TGTGCCAGCAGCTCCAGCGGGAGAAGGAGGACAGATACGCAGTATTTT.

A remark on this clone: The junction and the germline gene differ at one end; a read error may be behind it. This chain links TRBV4-3 with TRBJ1-2; the D is unclear. From germline, CDR1 is LGHNA and CDR2 YSLEER. CDR3 length: 15 residues. The CDR3 loop is CASSQDPTGSYGYTF. In DNA, the CDR3 is TGCGCCAGTAGCCAAGATCCAACCGGTAGCTATGGCTACACCTTC.

This rearrangement joins TRBV27 to TRBJ2-1; D may match TRBD1 or TRBD2 (5 bases each). In germline, CDR1 is MNHEY, CDR2 SMNVEV (reference sequence). The CDR3 runs 13 residues. Trimming pared 10 bases from V and 2 bases from J, leaving 12 bases between. CDR3 region: CATGTGTYNEQFF. The CDR3 coding sequence is TGTGCCACCGGGACGGGAACCTACAATGAGCAGTTCTTC.

This chain connects TRBV4-3 to TRBJ2-1; D gene uncertain. V was pared by 4 bases and J by 3 bases, with 10 bases between. The CDR3 sequence is 14 residues long. Germline V CDR1 and CDR2: LGHNA, YSLEER. The CDR3 loop is CASSLNGRYNEQFF. The CDR3 coding sequence is TGCGCCAGCAGCCTCAACGGTCGCTACAATGAGCAGTTCTTC.

The gene calls are TRBV5-1 and TRBJ1-1, with TRBD1 matching over 8 bases. This CDR3 is built from 15 residues. Germline V gene sequence: CDR1 SGHRS, CDR2 YFSETQ. Germline trimming cut 0 bases from V and 2 bases from J; bases unmatched to any gene: 3. As DNA, the CDR3 is TGCGCCAGCAGCTTGGCCGGACAGGGCAACACTGAAGCTTTCTTT. It is translated as CASSLAGQGNTEAFF. Together with reference TRBV5-1 and TRBJ1-1, the CDR3 gives the full variable domain: KAGVTQTPRYLIKTRGQQVTLSCSPISGHRSVSWYQQTPGQGLQFLFEYFSETQRNKGNFPGRFSGRQFSNSRSEMNVSTLELGDSALYLCASSLAGQGNTEAFFGQGTRLTVV.

The chain carries TRBV10-2 and TRBJ2-2; 9 bases match TRBD1. The CDR3 has 17 amino acids. In germline, CDR1 is WSHSY, CDR2 SAAADI. Trimming cost V 7 bases and J 7 bases; bases outside gene matches: 16. The CDR3, as DNA: TGCGCCAGCAAACCACACTCCACAGGGGGCGCCTTCGGGGAGCTGTTTTTT. This gives the protein CASKPHSTGGAFGELFF.

The chain links TRBV5-6 to TRBJ2-7, with 7 positions matching TRBD1. This CDR3 has 15 amino acids. Losses at the gene ends were 2 bases for V and 2 bases for J; bases not matched to a gene: 7. Germline CDR1 reads SGHDT; CDR2 reads YYEEEE. The CDR3 DNA follows: TGTGCCAGCAGCTTCGCCGGGACAGACGCCTACGAGCAGTACTTC. Its protein product is CASSFAGTDAYEQYF. Complete variable domain (other parts from reference TRBV5-6 and TRBJ2-7): DAGVTQSPTHLIKTRGQQVTLRCSPKSGHDTVSWYQQALGQGPQFIFQYYEEEERQRGNFPDRFSGHQFPNYSSELNVNALLLGDSALYLCASSFAGTDAYEQYFGPGTRLTVT.

The chain recombines TRBV5-5 with TRBJ2-3; the match to TRBD2 covers 15 bases. Germline CDR1 and CDR2: SGHKS and YYEKEE (reference sequence). Trimming removed 7 bases from V and 4 bases from J; junction bases left unmatched: 19. The CDR3 loop spans 20 amino acids. The CDR3 nucleotides read TGTGCCAGCCTGAAATTGGGACTAGCGGGAGGCCCCCCCGACGCAGATACGCAGTATTTT. Its protein product is CASLKLGLAGGPPDADTQYF. Combining the CDR3 with reference TRBV5-5 and TRBJ2-3 gives the whole variable domain DAGVTQSPTHLIKTRGQQVTLRCSPISGHKSVSWYQQVLGQGPQFIFQYYEKEERGRGNFPDRFSARQFPNYSSELNVNALLLGDSALYLCASLKLGLAGGPPDADTQYFGPGTRLTVL.